This T cell receptor beta chain originates from a study of blood T cell repertoires in COVID-19. Study-level background: Sources were T cells, B-cell-depleted T cells, or PBMCs; the material itself was cDNA or gDNA.

Trimming took off 1 base at V and 3 bases at J, with 15 bases between the two ends. The CDR3 consists of 15 residues. The germline gives CDR1 GTSNPN, CDR2 SVGIG (reference sequence). Participants spanned ages about 18 to 90 years and resided in 20 to 30 US areas. Either two negative PCRs, clearance, or symptom resolution qualified Cohort 3 donors as recovered. How the authors handled the data: From reference gene primer amplification, estimates of nucleated cell counts were derived. TCRdb keeps only in-frame clones here, not all; method: immunoSEQ multiplex PCR. Clone size and V and J calls were adopted from that table, with D and trimming inferred from the DNA. The sample holds some 130,000 clones; roughly 90% are singletons and the top ten take around 4.5%.

Source material: PBMCs or T cells enriched from blood (not recorded which). V usage is TRBV30 and J usage is TRBJ1-1, with D maybe TRBD1 (5 bases). The receptor comes from a man between 50 and 59 years old who had recovered from COVID-19. This chain's CDR3 is CAWSGGGARDTEAFF. For the CDR3, the DNA is TGTGCCTGGAGTGGGGGAGGGGCAAGGGACACTGAAGCTTTCTTT.